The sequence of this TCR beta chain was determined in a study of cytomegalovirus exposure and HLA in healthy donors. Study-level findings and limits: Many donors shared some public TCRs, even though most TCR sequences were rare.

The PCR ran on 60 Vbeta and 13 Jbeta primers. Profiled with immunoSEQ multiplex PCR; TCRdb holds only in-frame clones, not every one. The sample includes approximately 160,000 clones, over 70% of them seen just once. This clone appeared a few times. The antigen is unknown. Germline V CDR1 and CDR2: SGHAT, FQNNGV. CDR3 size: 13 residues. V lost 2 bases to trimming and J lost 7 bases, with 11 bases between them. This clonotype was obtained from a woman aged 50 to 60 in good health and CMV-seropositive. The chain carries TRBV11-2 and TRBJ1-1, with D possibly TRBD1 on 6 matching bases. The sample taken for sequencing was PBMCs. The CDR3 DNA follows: TGTGCCAGCAGCTTAAACAGGGCCTTTGAAGCTTTCTTT. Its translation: CASSLNRAFEAFF.